This TCR beta chain emerged from a study of T cell repertoires in cytomegalovirus infection. Overall study context: Indications of both CMV infection and matching HLA type were provided by public TCR beta signatures.

Concerning this clonotype itself: The antigen is undetermined. Germline is not matched at one junction end, which may reflect a read error.

TCRdb independently ran MiXCR on the reads; one entry per CDR3 protein. The sample lists around 300,000 distinct CDR3 sequences, roughly 25% occurring once. Study-wide points: It was HLA-C-restricted CMV-specific TCR beta clonotypes that dominated the response ex vivo. Totalled public TCR beta family frequency picked out people who carried CMV plus the relevant HLA.

This CDR3 is built from 14 residues. CDR1 is MDHEN and CDR2 is SYDVKM in the germline V gene. The chain couples TRBV28 to TRBJ1-5; no reliable D call. The TCR comes from a human donor in good health (CMV status not recorded). Some clones in this sample may be carry-over from other donors' samples. Material: PBMCs. The DNA for the CDR3 is TGTGCCGGCAGCTCCGTATGGGGCAATCAGCCCCAGCATTTT. This gives the protein CAGSSVWGNQPQHF.